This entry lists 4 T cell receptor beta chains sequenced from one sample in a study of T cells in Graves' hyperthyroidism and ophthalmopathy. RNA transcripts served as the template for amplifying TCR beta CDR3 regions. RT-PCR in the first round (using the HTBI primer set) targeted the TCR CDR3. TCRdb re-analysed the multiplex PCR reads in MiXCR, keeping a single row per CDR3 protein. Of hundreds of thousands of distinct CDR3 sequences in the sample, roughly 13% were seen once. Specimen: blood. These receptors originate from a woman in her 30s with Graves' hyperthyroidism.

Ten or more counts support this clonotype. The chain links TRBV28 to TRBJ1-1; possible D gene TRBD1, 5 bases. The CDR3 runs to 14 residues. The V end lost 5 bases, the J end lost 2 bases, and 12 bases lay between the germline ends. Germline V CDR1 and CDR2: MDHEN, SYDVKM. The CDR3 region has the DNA TGTGCCAGCAGTCTAGGGTGGGACAACACTGAAGCTTTCTTT. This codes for CASSLGWDNTEAFF.

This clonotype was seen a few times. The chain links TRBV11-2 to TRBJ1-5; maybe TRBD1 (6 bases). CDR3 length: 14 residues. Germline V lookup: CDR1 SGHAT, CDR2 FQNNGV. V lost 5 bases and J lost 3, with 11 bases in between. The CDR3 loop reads CASSRTGNNQPQHF. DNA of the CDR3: TGTGCCAGCAGCCGAACAGGGAACAATCAGCCCCAGCATTTT.

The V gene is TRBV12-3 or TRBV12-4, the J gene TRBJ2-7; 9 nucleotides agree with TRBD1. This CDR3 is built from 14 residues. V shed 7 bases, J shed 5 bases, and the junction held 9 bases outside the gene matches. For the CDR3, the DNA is TGTGCCAGCAAAGCGACAGGGGGTGGCGACGAGCAGTACTTC. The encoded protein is CASKATGGGDEQYF.

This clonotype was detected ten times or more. The DNA of the CDR3 is TGCAGTGCTCAGGAGGTGACCGAGCAGTTCTTC. It translates to CSAQEVTEQFF. This chain links TRBV20-1 with TRBJ2-1, with a possible D match to TRBD2 (5 bases). With 5 bases removed from V and 10 bases from J, the gap between germline ends came to 12 bases. This CDR3 contains 11 residues. CDR1 DFQATT and CDR2 SNEGSKA come from the germline V gene (reference sequence).